These T cell receptor beta chains were read from a single sample in a study of blood T cell repertoires in COVID-19. Measured with immunoSEQ multiplex PCR; TCRdb has only the in-frame clones, and not every one. The table has 100,000 to 150,000 clones, 75% to 90% seen once. Sequencing was carried out using peripheral blood. All receptors come from a man between 60 and 75 years old with COVID-19, enrolled during active disease. CDR3s include the opening cysteine and the closing phenylalanine or tryptophan. A D gene is named only where the DNA matches it firmly. Where a row states a size, it is once, few, many or the class of an expanded clone; other rows omit it.

D,size,J,V,CDR3,DNA
TRBD2,few,TRBJ2-3,TRBV5-1,CASSQGLAGVGTQYF,TGCGCCAGCAGCCAAGGACTAGCGGGGGTGGGTACGCAGTATTTT
-,-,TRBJ1-3,TRBV28,CASSPTGHYRNTIYF,TGTGCCAGCAGTCCGACAGGACACTATAGAAACACCATATATTTT
TRBD2,-,TRBJ2-5,TRBV7-3,CASSPAGGEETQYF,TGTGCCAGCAGCCCTGCGGGGGGGGAAGAGACCCAGTACTTC
TRBD1,-,TRBJ1-1,TRBV4-1,CASSPEGQKMNTEAFF,TGCGCCAGCAGCCCCGAGGGACAGAAGATGAACACTGAAGCTTTCTTT
-,-,TRBJ2-1,TRBV18,CASSPPRPLNEQFF,TGTGCCAGCTCACCACCCAGGCCCCTGAATGAGCAGTTCTTC
-,-,TRBJ1-2,TRBV2,CASSSTRDYGYTF,TGTGCCAGCAGTTCGACTAGGGACTATGGCTACACCTTC
-,-,TRBJ2-4,TRBV19,CASNSRKGNLNIQYF,TGTGCCAGTAACAGTCGGAAAGGAAACCTTAACATTCAGTACTTC
TRBD1,once,TRBJ1-5,TRBV7-2,CASSSDRVSNQPQHF,TGTGCCAGCAGCTCGGACAGGGTCAGCAATCAGCCCCAGCATTTT
TRBD2,-,TRBJ2-1,TRBV7-6,CASGRYPSGGSYNEQFF,TGTGCCAGCGGCCGCTACCCTAGCGGGGGCTCCTACAATGAGCAGTTCTTC
TRBD1,-,TRBJ2-2,TRBV7-2,CASSLGRGLHTGELFF,TGTGCCAGCAGCTTGGGCAGGGGGTTACACACCGGGGAGCTGTTTTTT
-,-,TRBJ1-3,TRBV3-1/TRBV3-2,CASSLRTQFGSGNTIYF,TGTGCCAGCAGCCTTAGGACACAATTTGGCTCTGGAAACACCATATATTTT
TRBD1,-,TRBJ1-2,TRBV28,CASSFDRGLYGYTF,TGTGCCAGCAGTTTCGACAGGGGCCTCTATGGCTACACCTTC
TRBD1,-,TRBJ1-1,TRBV18,CASSDRDWNTEAFF,TGTGCCAGCTCAGACAGGGACTGGAACACTGAAGCTTTCTTT
-,-,TRBJ2-7,TRBV6-5,CASSPTRNPTYEQYF,TGTGCCAGCAGTCCTACTCGTAACCCCACCTACGAGCAGTACTTC
-,-,TRBJ1-2,TRBV5-1,CASSLSGAGAGDYGYTF,TGCGCCAGCAGCTTGAGCGGGGCAGGGGCCGGTGACTATGGCTACACCTTC
TRBD1,-,TRBJ1-3,TRBV4-1,CASSQRDSLSGNTIYF,TGCGCCAGCAGCCAAAGGGACAGCCTCTCTGGAAACACCATATATTTT
-,-,TRBJ1-1,TRBV19,CASSTSVQANTEAFF,TGTGCCAGTAGTACCTCGGTACAGGCCAACACTGAAGCTTTCTTT
TRBD2,-,TRBJ2-7,TRBV19,CASGYFSERGAYEQYF,TGTGCCAGTGGTTATTTCTCGGAGCGGGGGGCCTACGAGCAGTACTTC
-,-,TRBJ2-7,TRBV11-3,CASSLGYRTVTYEQYF,TGTGCCAGCAGCTTGGGATACAGGACAGTTACCTACGAGCAGTACTTC
-,-,TRBJ2-7,TRBV5-4,CASSWAGEQYF,TGTGCCAGCAGCTGGGCCGGCGAGCAGTACTTC
-,few,TRBJ1-1,TRBV18,CASSPRSRGTEAFF,TGTGCCAGCTCACCACGTAGCCGAGGGACTGAAGCTTTCTTT
-,once,TRBJ1-1,TRBV6-5,CASRELNTEAFF,TGTGCCAGTCGGGAGTTGAACACTGAAGCTTTCTTT
TRBD1,-,TRBJ1-1,TRBV18,CASSLGQLNTEAFF,TGTGCCAGCTCACTGGGACAGCTAAACACTGAAGCTTTCTTT